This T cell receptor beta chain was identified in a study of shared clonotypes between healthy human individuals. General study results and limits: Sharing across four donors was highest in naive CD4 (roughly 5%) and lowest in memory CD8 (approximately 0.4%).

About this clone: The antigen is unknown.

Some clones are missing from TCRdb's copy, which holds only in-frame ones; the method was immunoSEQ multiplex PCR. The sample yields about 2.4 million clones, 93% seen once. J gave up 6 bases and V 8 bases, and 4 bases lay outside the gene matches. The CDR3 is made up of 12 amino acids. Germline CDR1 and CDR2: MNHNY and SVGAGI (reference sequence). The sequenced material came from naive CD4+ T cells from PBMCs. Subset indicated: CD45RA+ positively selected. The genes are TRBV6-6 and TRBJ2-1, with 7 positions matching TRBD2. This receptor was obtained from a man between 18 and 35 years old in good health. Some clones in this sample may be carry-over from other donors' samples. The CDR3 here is CASGQRGNEQFF. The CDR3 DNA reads TGTGCCAGCGGTCAGCGGGGCAATGAGCAGTTCTTC.